A selection of T cell receptor beta chains follows, all from one sample in a study of T cells in Graves' hyperthyroidism and ophthalmopathy. TCRdb fed the multiplex PCR reads into MiXCR, producing one record per CDR3 protein. The sample consists of 500,000 to 650,000 distinct CDR3 sequences, roughly 15% of them appearing once. The sample taken for sequencing was blood. These receptors were obtained from a woman aged 35 to 49 with Graves' hyperthyroidism. Each CDR3 is given with its conserved first and last residue. The D gene is left open where the match is weak. Clone size is not always given. Where it is, it says once, few, many or a class for expanded clones.

j_gene: TRBJ2-1
abundance: few
v_gene: TRBV3-1
d_gene: .
CDR3aa: CASSQDYGPPVF
CDR3nt: TGTGCCAGCAGCCAAGACTACGGACCCCCGGTCTTC

j_gene: TRBJ1-3
abundance: few
v_gene: TRBV6-5
d_gene: .
CDR3aa: CASSYSASVGNTIYF
CDR3nt: TGTGCCAGCAGTTACTCGGCCTCGGTGGGAAACACCATATATTTT

j_gene: TRBJ1-3
abundance: few
v_gene: TRBV2
d_gene: .
CDR3aa: CASSDAGGNTIYF
CDR3nt: TGTGCCAGCAGTGATGCAGGGGGAAACACCATATATTTT

j_gene: TRBJ2-1
abundance: many
v_gene: TRBV30
d_gene: .
CDR3aa: CAWSVLRGLYNEQFF
CDR3nt: TGTGCCTGGAGTGTATTGCGGGGCCTTTACAATGAGCAGTTCTTC

j_gene: TRBJ2-2
abundance: many
v_gene: TRBV12-5
d_gene: .
CDR3aa: CASATGGELFF
CDR3nt: TGTGCTAGTGCCACAGGGGGGGAGCTGTTTTTT

j_gene: TRBJ2-7
abundance: .
v_gene: TRBV3-1
d_gene: .
CDR3aa: CASSLLAHTYEQYF
CDR3nt: TGTGCCAGCAGCCTATTAGCGCATACCTACGAGCAGTACTTC

j_gene: TRBJ2-2
abundance: .
v_gene: TRBV5-1
d_gene: TRBD1
CDR3aa: CASKAGQGPNTGELFF
CDR3nt: TGCGCCAGCAAGGCCGGACAGGGACCGAACACCGGGGAGCTGTTTTTT

j_gene: TRBJ2-1
abundance: .
v_gene: TRBV7-2
d_gene: .
CDR3aa: CASSSTLIRDYNEQFF
CDR3nt: TGTGCCAGCAGCTCGACTCTGATCCGAGACTACAATGAGCAGTTCTTC

j_gene: TRBJ2-7
abundance: few
v_gene: TRBV5-8
d_gene: .
CDR3aa: CASRQDLPLYEQYF
CDR3nt: TGTGCCAGCAGGCAAGACCTTCCCCTCTACGAGCAGTACTTC

j_gene: TRBJ2-3
abundance: .
v_gene: TRBV10-3
d_gene: TRBD2
CDR3aa: CAITSTSGADTQYF
CDR3nt: TGTGCCATCACTTCGACTAGCGGTGCAGATACGCAGTATTTT

j_gene: TRBJ1-1
abundance: medium-sized
v_gene: TRBV27
d_gene: .
CDR3aa: CASSLSWGNTEAFF
CDR3nt: TGTGCCAGCAGTTTATCCTGGGGGAACACTGAAGCTTTCTTT

j_gene: TRBJ2-1
abundance: few
v_gene: TRBV24-1
d_gene: .
CDR3aa: CATSDSRVSSYNEQFF
CDR3nt: TGTGCCACCAGTGATTCCAGGGTTAGCTCCTACAATGAGCAGTTCTTC

j_gene: TRBJ1-2
abundance: few
v_gene: TRBV27
d_gene: TRBD1
CDR3aa: CASSRNYGDRGIDGYTF
CDR3nt: TGTGCCAGCAGCAGAAATTATGGGGACAGGGGAATAGATGGCTACACCTTC

j_gene: TRBJ2-5
abundance: many
v_gene: TRBV5-1
d_gene: TRBD1
CDR3aa: CASSLGTGGSETQYF
CDR3nt: TGCGCCAGCAGCTTGGGGACAGGGGGCTCTGAGACCCAGTACTTC

j_gene: TRBJ2-3
abundance: many
v_gene: TRBV27
d_gene: .
CDR3aa: CASSLFPATDTQYF
CDR3nt: TGTGCCAGCAGTTTATTTCCGGCCACAGATACGCAGTATTTT

j_gene: TRBJ2-2
abundance: .
v_gene: TRBV7-9
d_gene: .
CDR3aa: CASSLAIAQGALFF
CDR3nt: TGTGCCAGCAGCTTAGCGATCGCGCAGGGAGCGCTGTTTTTT

j_gene: TRBJ1-2
abundance: few
v_gene: TRBV20-1
d_gene: TRBD1
CDR3aa: CSARGQGAGYTF
CDR3nt: TGCAGTGCCAGGGGACAGGGGGCTGGCTACACCTTC

j_gene: TRBJ1-5
abundance: few
v_gene: TRBV28
d_gene: TRBD1
CDR3aa: CASSLGPPGQVLEPQHF
CDR3nt: TGTGCCAGCAGTTTAGGCCCTCCGGGACAGGTCCTCGAGCCCCAGCATTTT

j_gene: TRBJ2-7
abundance: few
v_gene: TRBV5-1
d_gene: TRBD1
CDR3aa: CASSLAGGQGYEQYF
CDR3nt: TGCGCCAGCAGCTTGGCCGGGGGACAGGGGTACGAGCAGTACTTC

j_gene: TRBJ2-1
abundance: many
v_gene: TRBV20-1
d_gene: TRBD2
CDR3aa: CSASTNIAGAGDEQFF
CDR3nt: TGCAGTGCTAGCACTAATATAGCGGGAGCGGGAGATGAGCAGTTCTTC

j_gene: TRBJ2-3
abundance: .
v_gene: TRBV9
d_gene: .
CDR3aa: CASSVGSFTDTQYF
CDR3nt: TGTGCCAGCAGCGTAGGGTCATTCACAGATACGCAGTATTTT

j_gene: TRBJ2-1
abundance: few
v_gene: TRBV4-2
d_gene: TRBD2
CDR3aa: CASSQETSAGGSYNEQFF
CDR3nt: TGTGCCAGCAGCCAAGAGACCTCCGCGGGGGGCTCCTACAATGAGCAGTTCTTC

j_gene: TRBJ2-7
abundance: few
v_gene: TRBV28
d_gene: TRBD2
CDR3aa: CASGYTGGPGYEQYF
CDR3nt: TGTGCCAGCGGCTATACGGGAGGGCCAGGTTACGAGCAGTACTTC

j_gene: TRBJ2-1
abundance: few
v_gene: TRBV6-5
d_gene: TRBD1
CDR3aa: CASSYRTGYYNEQFF
CDR3nt: TGTGCCAGCAGTTACCGGACAGGGTATTACAATGAGCAGTTCTTC

j_gene: TRBJ2-7
abundance: many
v_gene: TRBV12-3/TRBV12-4
d_gene: TRBD2
CDR3aa: CASSYPGTSGGGEQYF
CDR3nt: TGTGCCAGCAGCTACCCCGGGACTAGCGGGGGCGGGGAGCAGTACTTC